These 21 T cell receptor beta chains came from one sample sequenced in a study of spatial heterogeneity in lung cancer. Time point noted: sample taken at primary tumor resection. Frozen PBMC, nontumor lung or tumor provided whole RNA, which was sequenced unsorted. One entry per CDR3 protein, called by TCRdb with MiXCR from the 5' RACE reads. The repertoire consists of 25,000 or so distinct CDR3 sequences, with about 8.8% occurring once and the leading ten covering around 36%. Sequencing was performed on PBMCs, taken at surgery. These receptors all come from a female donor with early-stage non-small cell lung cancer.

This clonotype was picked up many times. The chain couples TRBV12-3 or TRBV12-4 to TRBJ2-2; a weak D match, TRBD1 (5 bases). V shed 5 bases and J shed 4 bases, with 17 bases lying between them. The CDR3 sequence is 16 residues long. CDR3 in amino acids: CASSRTGARVTGELFF. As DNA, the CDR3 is TGTGCCAGCAGTCGAACAGGAGCAAGAGTCACCGGGGAGCTGTTTTTT.

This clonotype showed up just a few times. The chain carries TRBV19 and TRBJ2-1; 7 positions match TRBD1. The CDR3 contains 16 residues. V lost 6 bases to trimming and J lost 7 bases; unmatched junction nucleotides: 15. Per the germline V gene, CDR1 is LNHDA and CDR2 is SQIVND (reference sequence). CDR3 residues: CASRGRSTGAGNEQFF. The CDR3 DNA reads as TGTGCCAGTAGGGGGAGAAGTACAGGGGCAGGGAATGAGCAGTTCTTC.

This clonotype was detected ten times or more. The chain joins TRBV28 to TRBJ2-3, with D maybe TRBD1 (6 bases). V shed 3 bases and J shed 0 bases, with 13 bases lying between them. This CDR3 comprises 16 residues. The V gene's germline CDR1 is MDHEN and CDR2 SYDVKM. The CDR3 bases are TGTGCCAGCAGTTTCTGGCCAGGGGATAGCACAGATACGCAGTATTTT. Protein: CASSFWPGDSTDTQYF.

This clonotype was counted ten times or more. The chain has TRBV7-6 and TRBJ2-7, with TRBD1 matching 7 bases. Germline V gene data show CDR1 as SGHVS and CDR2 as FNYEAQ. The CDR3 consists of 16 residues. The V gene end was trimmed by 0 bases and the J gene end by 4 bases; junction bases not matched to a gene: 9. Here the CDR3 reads CASSLAAAGGRYEQYF. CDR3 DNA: TGTGCCAGCAGCTTAGCGGCGGCAGGGGGACGGTACGAGCAGTACTTC.

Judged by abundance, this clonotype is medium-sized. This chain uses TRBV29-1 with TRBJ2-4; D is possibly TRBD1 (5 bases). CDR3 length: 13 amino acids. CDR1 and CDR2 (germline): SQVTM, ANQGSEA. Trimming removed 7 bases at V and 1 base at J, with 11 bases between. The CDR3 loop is CSGTGTAKNIQYF. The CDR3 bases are TGCAGCGGCACAGGAACGGCCAAAAACATTCAGTACTTC.

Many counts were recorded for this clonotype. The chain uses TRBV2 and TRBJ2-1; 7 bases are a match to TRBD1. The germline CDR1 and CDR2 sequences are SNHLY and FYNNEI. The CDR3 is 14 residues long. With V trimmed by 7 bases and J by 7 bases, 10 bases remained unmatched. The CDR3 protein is CASKQGNVENEQFF. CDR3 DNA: TGTGCCAGCAAACAGGGGAACGTAGAGAATGAGCAGTTCTTC.

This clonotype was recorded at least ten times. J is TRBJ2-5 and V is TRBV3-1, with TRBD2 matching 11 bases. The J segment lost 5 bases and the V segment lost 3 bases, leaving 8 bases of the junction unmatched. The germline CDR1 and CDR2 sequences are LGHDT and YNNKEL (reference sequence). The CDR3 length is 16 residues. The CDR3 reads CASSQGTSGRSETQYF. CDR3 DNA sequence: TGTGCCAGCAGCCAGGGAACTAGCGGGAGAAGTGAGACCCAGTACTTC.

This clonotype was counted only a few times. Here the CDR3 reads CAIGKTGTGRPYEQYV. DNA of the CDR3: TGTGCCATAGGGAAAACCGGGACAGGGAGACCCTACGAGCAGTACGTC. The V gene is TRBV2, the J gene TRBJ2-7; 9 bases fit TRBD1. Germline V CDR1 and CDR2: SNHLY, FYNNEI. V dropped 10 bases and J dropped 2; count of bases not matched to a gene: 15. The CDR3 spans 16 residues.

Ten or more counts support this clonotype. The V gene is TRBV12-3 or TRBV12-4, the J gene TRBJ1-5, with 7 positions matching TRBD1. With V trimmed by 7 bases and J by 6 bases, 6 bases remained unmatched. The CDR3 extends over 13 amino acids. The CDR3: CASTRGGSQPQHF. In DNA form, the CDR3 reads TGTGCCAGCACCAGGGGGGGTTCTCAGCCCCAGCATTTT.

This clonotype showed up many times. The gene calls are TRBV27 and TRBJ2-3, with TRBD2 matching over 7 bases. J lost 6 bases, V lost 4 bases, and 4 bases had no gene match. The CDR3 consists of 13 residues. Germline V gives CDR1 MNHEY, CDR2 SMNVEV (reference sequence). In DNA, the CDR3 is TGTGCCAGCAGTTGGGGAGGGCCCGATACGCAGTATTTT. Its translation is CASSWGGPDTQYF.

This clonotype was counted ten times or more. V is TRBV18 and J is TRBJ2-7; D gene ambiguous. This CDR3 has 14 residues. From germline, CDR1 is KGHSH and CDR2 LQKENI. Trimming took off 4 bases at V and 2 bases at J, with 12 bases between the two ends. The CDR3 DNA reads TGTGCCAGCTCACGAACGCACAGTACCTACGAGCAGTACGTC. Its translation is CASSRTHSTYEQYV.

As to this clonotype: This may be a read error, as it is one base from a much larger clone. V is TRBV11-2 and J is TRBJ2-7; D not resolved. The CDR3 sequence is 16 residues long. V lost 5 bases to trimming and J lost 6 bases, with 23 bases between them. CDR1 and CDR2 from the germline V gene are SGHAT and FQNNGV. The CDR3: CASSTLTGSPAREQYF. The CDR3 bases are TGTGCCAGCAGCACCCTGACTGGATCCCCCGCCCGCGAGCAGTACTTC.

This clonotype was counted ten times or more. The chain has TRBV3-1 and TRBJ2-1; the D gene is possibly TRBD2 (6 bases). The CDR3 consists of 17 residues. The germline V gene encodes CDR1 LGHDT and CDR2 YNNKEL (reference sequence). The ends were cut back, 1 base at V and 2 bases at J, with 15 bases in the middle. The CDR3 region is CASSQVSGYNAYNEQFF. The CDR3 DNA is TGTGCCAGCAGCCAAGTGAGCGGGTATAACGCCTACAATGAGCAGTTCTTC.

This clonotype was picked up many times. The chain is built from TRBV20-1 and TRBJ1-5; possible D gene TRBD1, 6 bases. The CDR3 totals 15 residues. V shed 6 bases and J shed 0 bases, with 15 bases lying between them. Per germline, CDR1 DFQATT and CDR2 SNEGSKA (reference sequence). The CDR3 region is CSAGYGTTSNQPQHF. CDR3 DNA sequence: TGCAGTGCGGGCTACGGGACAACTAGCAATCAGCCCCAGCATTTT.

The CDR3 is CASSFLGYGYTF. CDR3 DNA: TGTGCCAGCAGCTTTCTAGGCTATGGCTACACCTTC. V gene TRBV7-9 combines with J gene TRBJ1-2, with no clear D. Germline assignment: CDR1 SEHNR and CDR2 FQNEAQ (reference sequence). The CDR3 consists of 12 residues. Trimming cost V 3 bases and J 4 bases, with 6 bases left between them. Full variable domain (missing parts from reference TRBV7-9 and TRBJ1-2): DTGVSQNPRHKITKRGQNVTFRCDPISEHNRLYWYRQTLGQGPEFLTYFQNEAQLEKSRLLSDRFSAERPKGSFSTLEIQRTEQGDSAMYLCASSFLGYGYTFGSGTRLTVV.

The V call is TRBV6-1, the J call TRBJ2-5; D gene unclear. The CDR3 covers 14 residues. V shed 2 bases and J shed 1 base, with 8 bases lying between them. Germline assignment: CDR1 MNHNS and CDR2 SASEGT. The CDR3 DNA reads TGTGCCAGCAGTGAACTCTACAGCCAAGAGACCCAGTACTTC. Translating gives CASSELYSQETQYF.

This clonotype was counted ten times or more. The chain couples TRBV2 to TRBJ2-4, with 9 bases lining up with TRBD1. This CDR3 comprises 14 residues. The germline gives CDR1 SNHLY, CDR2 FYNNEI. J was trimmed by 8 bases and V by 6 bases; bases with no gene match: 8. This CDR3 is CASSADRGRYIQYF. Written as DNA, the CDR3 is TGTGCCAGCAGCGCGGACAGGGGTCGGTACATTCAGTACTTC.

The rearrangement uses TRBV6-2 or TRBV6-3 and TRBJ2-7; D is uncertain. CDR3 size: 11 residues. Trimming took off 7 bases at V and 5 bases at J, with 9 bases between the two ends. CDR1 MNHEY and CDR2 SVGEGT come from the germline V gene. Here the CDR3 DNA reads TGTGCCAGCACGAGTTCCCACGAGCAGTACGTC. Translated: CASTSSHEQYV.

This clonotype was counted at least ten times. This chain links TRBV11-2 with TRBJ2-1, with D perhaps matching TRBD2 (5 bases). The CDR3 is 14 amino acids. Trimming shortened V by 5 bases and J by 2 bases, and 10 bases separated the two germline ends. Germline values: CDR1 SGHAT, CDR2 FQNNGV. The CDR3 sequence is CASSDSVTYNEQFF. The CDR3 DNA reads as TGTGCCAGCAGCGATAGCGTTACCTACAATGAGCAGTTCTTC.

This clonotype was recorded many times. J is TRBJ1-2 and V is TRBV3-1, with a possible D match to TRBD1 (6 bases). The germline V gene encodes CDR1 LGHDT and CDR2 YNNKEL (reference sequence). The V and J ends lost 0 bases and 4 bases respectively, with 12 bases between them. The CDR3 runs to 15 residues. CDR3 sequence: CASSQETGTSYGYTF. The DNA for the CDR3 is TGTGCCAGCAGCCAAGAAACAGGGACATCCTATGGCTACACCTTC.

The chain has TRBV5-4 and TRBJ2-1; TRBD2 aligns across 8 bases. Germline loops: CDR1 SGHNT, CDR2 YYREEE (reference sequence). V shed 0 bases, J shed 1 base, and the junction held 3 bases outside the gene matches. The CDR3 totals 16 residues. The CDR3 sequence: CASSLDSGSSYNEQFF. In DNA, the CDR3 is TGTGCCAGCAGCTTGGACAGCGGGAGTTCCTACAATGAGCAGTTCTTC.